The 10 T cell receptor beta chains below were found in one sample sequenced in a study of CD8 T cells in Susac syndrome. cDNA came from 0.5 to 1 ug RNA primed by random hexamers. Each CDR3 protein gets one entry after TCRdb re-called the immunoSEQ multiplex PCR reads with MiXCR. The repertoire holds approximately 200,000 distinct CDR3 sequences, with approximately 95% as singletons. The sequenced sample was CD4+ T cells from PBMCs. These receptor sequences come from a human donor with multiple sclerosis.

The genes are TRBV3-1 and TRBJ1-2, with no clear D. Germline V gene lookup returns CDR1 LGHDT and CDR2 YNNKEL (reference sequence). The CDR3 loop spans 15 amino acids. The germline V and J ends were trimmed by 1 base and 2 bases, with 11 bases remaining between them. The DNA of the CDR3 is TGTGCCAGCAGCCAAGTGGGCTCGCCAAACTATGGCTACACCTTC. Amino acid sequence: CASSQVGSPNYGYTF.

The chain recombines TRBV30 with TRBJ2-3; 9 positions match TRBD2. This CDR3 spans 15 amino acids. J gave up 1 base and V 0 bases, and 2 bases lay outside the gene matches. Germline CDR1 is GTSNPN and CDR2 is SVGIG (reference sequence). The CDR3 loop reads CAWSVVAGGTDTQYF. DNA of the CDR3: TGTGCCTGGAGTGTTGTAGCGGGGGGCACAGATACGCAGTATTTT.

This sequence joins TRBV5-1 and TRBJ1-1; 7 nucleotides match TRBD1. The germline V gene has CDR1 SGHRS and CDR2 YFSETQ. The CDR3 is 16 amino acids. Trimming removed 4 bases from V and 0 bases from J; junction bases left unmatched: 9. The CDR3: CASSAFTGTVNTEAFF. The CDR3 nucleotides read TGCGCCAGCAGCGCTTTTACCGGGACAGTGAACACTGAAGCTTTCTTT. The full variable domain, rest sourced from reference TRBV5-1 and TRBJ1-1, is KAGVTQTPRYLIKTRGQQVTLSCSPISGHRSVSWYQQTPGQGLQFLFEYFSETQRNKGNFPGRFSGRQFSNSRSEMNVSTLELGDSALYLCASSAFTGTVNTEAFFGQGTRLTVV.

The chain links TRBV7-2 to TRBJ2-7, with 8 bases identical to TRBD2. Unmatched junction bases numbered 6, after V lost 3 bases and J lost 5 bases. The CDR3 extends over 14 amino acids. Per germline, CDR1 SGHTA and CDR2 FQGNSA. The CDR3 nucleotides are TGTGCCAGCAGCTTGCGGGGGGCGCGGCACGAGCAGTACTTC. Protein sequence: CASSLRGARHEQYF.

The CDR3 coding sequence is TGTGCCTGGAGTGAAGGAAGGATTCCTCCCCAGCATTTT. Its translation: CAWSEGRIPPQHF. The chain joins TRBV30 to TRBJ1-5; D uncertain. Trimming pared 1 base from V and 10 bases from J, leaving 14 bases between. CDR3 length equals 13 residues. Germline V gene data show CDR1 as GTSNPN and CDR2 as SVGIG (reference sequence).

The chain couples TRBV19 to TRBJ2-4, with 9 nucleotides matching TRBD1. Germline V gene data show CDR1 as LNHDA and CDR2 as SQIVND (reference sequence). With 6 bases clipped from V and 4 bases from J, the junction kept 1 base outside the gene matches. The CDR3 is made up of 13 amino acids. For the CDR3, the DNA is TGTGCCAGTAGAGGGACAGGGAAAAACATTCAGTACTTC. This gives the protein CASRGTGKNIQYF.

This clonotype appeared a single time. The chain employs TRBV2 and TRBJ2-5; D not resolved. Germline V gives CDR1 SNHLY, CDR2 FYNNEI. The CDR3 has 12 amino acids. Trimming removed 7 bases at V and 5 bases at J, with 11 bases between. The CDR3 DNA sequence: TGTGCCAGCAAAAACCCTAGGGAGACCCAGTACTTC. Amino acid sequence: CASKNPRETQYF.

The chain joins TRBV27 to TRBJ2-5, with D possibly matching TRBD2 (5 bases). Germline CDR1 reads MNHEY; CDR2 reads SMNVEV (reference sequence). The CDR3 is made up of 14 amino acids. V dropped 3 bases and J dropped 5 bases, with 13 bases sitting between them. The DNA of the CDR3 is TGTGCCAGCAGTTTCCAAGGAGGCCGGGAGACCCAGTACTTC. Protein: CASSFQGGRETQYF.

The chain links TRBV3-1 to TRBJ2-1; 10 positions agree with TRBD1. The CDR3 is made up of 17 amino acids. The V gene end was trimmed by 2 bases and the J gene end by 6 bases; junction bases not matched to a gene: 10. CDR1 is LGHDT and CDR2 is YNNKEL in the germline V gene (reference sequence). The CDR3 here is CASSQPTTGGFSNEQFF. Written as DNA, the CDR3 is TGTGCCAGCAGCCAACCTACGACAGGGGGCTTTAGCAATGAGCAGTTCTTC.

As DNA, the CDR3 is TGTGCCAGCAGCCAAGACAGGGGGACCTCGCGTACAGATACGCAGTATTTT. Translating it yields CASSQDRGTSRTDTQYF. This chain links TRBV3-1 with TRBJ2-3; the match to TRBD1 covers 7 bases. The CDR3 extends over 17 amino acids. Germline V gene sequence: CDR1 LGHDT, CDR2 YNNKEL (reference sequence). Unmatched junction bases numbered 9, after V lost 0 bases and J lost 3 bases.